Presented here are 17 T cell receptor beta chains from one specimen sequenced in a study of blood T cells in healthy people across ages. The authors ran a second PCR of about 7 to 11 cycles using a sample-barcoded 5' primer and a J-beta primer mix. TCRdb processed the 5' RACE reads anew with MiXCR; each CDR3 protein has one entry. The table shows about 1 million distinct CDR3 sequences, with approximately 25% occurring only once. The sample was also reused in another study, on T cells of mothers and their children.

The sample taken for sequencing was blood. The source of these receptors is a girl under 10 years old in good health.

The chain uses TRBV7-2 and TRBJ2-7; 9 nucleotides agree with TRBD1. CDR3 length equals 16 residues. V lost 3 bases to trimming and J lost 2 bases; unmatched junction nucleotides: 8. Germline assignment: CDR1 SGHTA and CDR2 FQGNSA. The CDR3 bases are TGTGCCAGCAGCTTCCCAGGGACAGGGACAACCTACGAGCAGTACTTC. Translating gives CASSFPGTGTTYEQYF.

This clonotype has just one count. CDR3 region: CASSQDAAVGFYTF. The CDR3 DNA follows: TGTGCCAGCAGCCAAGATGCCGCTGTGGGGTTCTACACCTTC. This sequence joins TRBV4-2 and TRBJ1-2, with D hard to call. The V gene's germline CDR1 is LGHNA and CDR2 YNFKEQ. V was cut by 0 bases and J by 10 bases, with 15 bases left in between. CDR3 length equals 14 residues.

In its sample, this clonotype was seen a few times. The chain joins TRBV24-1 to TRBJ2-5, with unresolved D. Near its end, the DNA agrees better with TRBJ2-7, so the J call may be wrong. Germline V gene data show CDR1 as KGHDR and CDR2 as SFDVKD. This CDR3 comprises 12 residues. The CDR3, as DNA: TGTGCCACCAGTGACCCCGTCGGCGAGCAGTACTTC. This gives the protein CATSDPVGEQYF.

This clonotype has just a few counts. The CDR3 here is CASSLGGTENMNTEAFF. CDR3 in DNA: TGTGCCAGCAGCTTAGGAGGGACAGAAAATATGAACACTGAAGCTTTCTTT. The J gene is TRBJ1-1, the V gene TRBV7-6, with 7 bases aligning to TRBD1. V lost 1 base to trimming and J lost 0 bases; unmatched junction nucleotides: 8. This CDR3 contains 17 residues. Germline values: CDR1 SGHVS, CDR2 FNYEAQ. Full variable domain (rest looked up from reference TRBV7-6 and TRBJ1-1): GAGVSQSPRYKVTKRGQDVALRCDPISGHVSLYWYRQALGQGPEFLTYFNYEAQQDKSGLPNDRFSAERPEGSISTLTIQRTEQRDSAMYRCASSLGGTENMNTEAFFGQGTRLTVV.

Only a few counts were recorded for this clonotype. The genes are TRBV29-1 and TRBJ1-1; 9 bases are shared with TRBD1. CDR3 length: 14 amino acids. J gave up 1 base and V 6 bases, and 6 bases lay outside the gene matches. CDR1 and CDR2 (germline): SQVTM, ANQGSEA. CDR3 sequence (DNA): TGCAGCGTATCTGGGACAGGGACGAACACTGAAGCTTTCTTT. It yields the protein CSVSGTGTNTEAFF.

This clonotype appeared a few times. The chain is built from TRBV6-2 or TRBV6-3 and TRBJ1-1, with no clear D. Germline V gives CDR1 MNHEY, CDR2 SVGEGT. The CDR3 runs 11 residues. Trimming removed 8 bases from V and 2 bases from J, with 6 bases in between. In DNA form, the CDR3 reads TGTGCCAGCGCAATTAACACTGAAGCTTTCTTT. This encodes CASAINTEAFF.

This clonotype was seen at least ten times. The chain recombines TRBV7-9 with TRBJ2-1; a weak D match, TRBD2 (7 bases). The germline CDR1 and CDR2 sequences are SEHNR and FQNEAQ (reference sequence). This CDR3 contains 13 residues. V was trimmed by 6 bases and J by 8 bases, leaving 14 bases between them. This CDR3 reads CASSPPGGDEQFF. The CDR3 nucleotides are TGTGCCAGCAGTCCGCCGGGGGGCGATGAGCAGTTCTTC. Using reference TRBV7-9 and TRBJ2-1 for the parts outside the CDR3, the full variable domain is DTGVSQNPRHKITKRGQNVTFRCDPISEHNRLYWYRQTLGQGPEFLTYFQNEAQLEKSRLLSDRFSAERPKGSFSTLEIQRTEQGDSAMYLCASSPPGGDEQFFGPGTRLTVL.

V is TRBV4-3 and J is TRBJ1-4; D gene uncertain. Trimming pared 0 bases from V and 8 bases from J, leaving 10 bases between. The CDR3 extends over 14 amino acids. CDR1 and CDR2 from the germline V gene are LGHNA and YSLEER. CDR3 protein: CASSQDSFGEKLFF. The CDR3 coding sequence is TGCGCCAGCAGCCAAGACTCATTCGGGGAAAAACTGTTTTTT.

This sequence joins TRBV6-2 or TRBV6-3 and TRBJ2-1, with 10 bases identical to TRBD2. Germline V gives CDR1 MNHEY, CDR2 SVGEGT. The CDR3 extends over 14 amino acids. The trim removed 8 bases at V and 5 bases at J, leaving 6 bases unmatched. CDR3 DNA: TGTGCCAGCGCTAGCGGGAGTATCCACAATGAGCAGTTCTTC. This translates into CASASGSIHNEQFF.

The gene calls are TRBV4-1 and TRBJ2-7; D uncertain. CDR3 size: 13 residues. V was shortened by 0 bases and J by 4 bases, with 7 bases between the two germline ends. Germline CDR1 and CDR2: MGHRA and YSYEKL. The CDR3 here is CASSQDFSYEQYF. The CDR3 DNA follows: TGCGCCAGCAGCCAAGATTTTAGTTACGAGCAGTACTTC.

This clonotype has just one count. The chain couples TRBV7-2 to TRBJ2-5; 8 bases map to TRBD2. With V trimmed by 4 bases and J by 6 bases, 10 bases remained unmatched. The germline V gene has CDR1 SGHTA and CDR2 FQGNSA. The CDR3 sequence is 15 residues long. In DNA form, the CDR3 reads TGTGCCAGCAGCTCCCAGACAGGACTAGCAAAGACCCAGTACTTC. Residues: CASSSQTGLAKTQYF.

The V gene is TRBV10-1, the J gene TRBJ2-3, with D hard to call. V shed 2 bases and J shed 5 bases, with 5 bases lying between them. Germline CDR1 is WNHNN and CDR2 is SYGVQD (reference sequence). The CDR3 spans 12 residues. CDR3 sequence: CASSEDKDTQYF. The DNA for the CDR3 is TGCGCCAGCAGTGAGGACAAAGATACGCAGTATTTT.

J is TRBJ2-5 and V is TRBV20-1; 7 nucleotides line up with TRBD2. Germline trimming cut 0 bases from V and 9 bases from J; bases unmatched to any gene: 7. The germline gives CDR1 DFQATT, CDR2 SNEGSKA (reference sequence). The CDR3 has 13 residues. CDR3 nucleotide sequence: TGCAGTGCTAGAGAAATAGTTGGGGGGGCCCAGTACTTC. Translated, it gives CSAREIVGGAQYF.

The rearrangement uses TRBV7-9 and TRBJ2-7; D assignment may be TRBD1 or TRBD2 (6 bases each). CDR1 is SEHNR, CDR2 FQNEAQ, per germline (reference sequence). V was cut by 3 bases and J by 5 bases, with 17 bases left in between. This CDR3 is 15 amino acids long. CDR3 sequence (DNA): TGTGCCAGCAGCTTTCCGGGGGCTGTAGTCGACGAGCAGTACTTC. Encoded protein: CASSFPGAVVDEQYF.

The chain uses TRBV7-2 and TRBJ1-3; D remains unclear. The CDR3 covers 16 residues. The germline gives CDR1 SGHTA, CDR2 FQGNSA. The V gene lost 4 bases and the J gene lost 6 bases, with 19 bases spanning the gap. The CDR3 protein is CASSYPPVGMENTIYF. CDR3 sequence (DNA): TGTGCCAGCAGCTATCCCCCGGTCGGAATGGAAAACACCATATATTTT.

This clonotype has only a few counts. This chain links TRBV12-3 or TRBV12-4 with TRBJ2-1; D unclear. The J call is uncertain, as TRBJ2-7 better fits the DNA end. The CDR3 is 16 residues long. The CDR3 loop reads CASRPDSHASSYEQYF. The CDR3 nucleotides are TGTGCCAGCAGGCCAGACTCACACGCTAGCTCCTACGAGCAGTACTTC.

V and J are TRBV25-1 and TRBJ2-3, with 13 bases matching TRBD2. CDR1 and CDR2 from the germline V gene are MGHDK and SYGVNS. The CDR3 runs to 14 residues. J was trimmed by 6 bases and V by 6 bases; bases with no gene match: 3. CDR3 loop: CASRTSGGVDTQYF. The CDR3 region has the DNA TGTGCCAGCAGAACTAGCGGGGGGGTGGATACGCAGTATTTT.